The 15 T cell receptor beta chains given below trace back to one sample, sequenced in a study of blood T cell repertoires in COVID-19. TCRdb's table, derived via immunoSEQ multiplex PCR, lists solely in-frame clones and lacks some. The data contain roughly 84,000 clones, 80% of them seen just once; the ten biggest clones take up around 12%. The sequencing sample was made of peripheral blood. All receptors come from a middle-aged woman with active or convalescent COVID-19.

The chain joins TRBV6-5 to TRBJ1-2; 11 bases line up with TRBD1. Trimming removed 5 bases from V and 3 bases from J; junction bases left unmatched: 5. The CDR3 runs 15 residues. CDR1 and CDR2 from the germline V gene are MNHEY and SVGAGI. This CDR3 is CASSTRDRGDYGYTF. The CDR3, as DNA: TGTGCCAGCAGTACCAGGGACAGGGGGGACTATGGCTACACCTTC.

J is TRBJ2-7 and V is TRBV19, with a weak D call TRBD1 (5 bases). This CDR3 is built from 14 residues. Germline-derived CDR1 and CDR2 are LNHDA and SQIVND (reference sequence). With 4 bases removed from V and 0 bases from J, the gap between germline ends came to 10 bases. The CDR3 region is CASSTSRASYEQYF. CDR3 DNA: TGTGCCAGTAGTACCAGCAGGGCCTCCTACGAGCAGTACTTC.

The chain employs TRBV28 and TRBJ1-2; D not resolved. The CDR3 length is 13 residues. Deletions cut 5 bases from V and 8 bases from J, with 15 bases between. The V gene's germline CDR1 is MDHEN and CDR2 SYDVKM. The CDR3 region is CASSPAALLGYTF. The CDR3 bases are TGTGCCAGCAGTCCGGCGGCCCTTTTAGGCTACACCTTC.

The genes are TRBV5-4 and TRBJ1-1; D possibly corresponds to TRBD1 (5 bases). In germline, CDR1 is SGHNT, CDR2 YYREEE (reference sequence). The CDR3 sequence is 14 residues long. V was trimmed by 0 bases and J by 6 bases, leaving 12 bases between them. CDR3: CASSLGGVLAEAFF. CDR3 sequence (DNA): TGTGCCAGCAGCTTGGGGGGGGTTCTGGCTGAAGCTTTCTTT.

This chain uses TRBV19 with TRBJ1-5; no clear D. The CDR3 totals 14 residues. V lost 3 bases to trimming and J lost 2 bases, with 8 bases between them. Germline CDR1 LNHDA, CDR2 SQIVND (reference sequence). The DNA of the CDR3 is TGTGCCAGTAGTATCGGGAGCGGCAATCAGCCCCAGCATTTT. Translated, it gives CASSIGSGNQPQHF.

The rearrangement links TRBV5-1 to TRBJ1-4, with unresolved D. Germline V CDR1 and CDR2: SGHRS, YFSETQ. V lost 4 bases and J lost 0, with 7 bases in between. The CDR3 covers 14 residues. The CDR3 protein is CASSRDTTNEKLFF. The CDR3 bases are TGCGCCAGCAGCCGAGATACAACTAATGAAAAACTGTTTTTT. The complete variable domain, with remaining parts taken from reference TRBV5-1 and TRBJ1-4, reads KAGVTQTPRYLIKTRGQQVTLSCSPISGHRSVSWYQQTPGQGLQFLFEYFSETQRNKGNFPGRFSGRQFSNSRSEMNVSTLELGDSALYLCASSRDTTNEKLFFGSGTQLSVL.

This sequence joins TRBV6-1 and TRBJ2-5; 8 bases map to TRBD2. The CDR3 spans 15 residues. The germline gives CDR1 MNHNS, CDR2 SASEGT. V shed 3 bases, J shed 4 bases, and the junction held 7 bases outside the gene matches. In DNA form, the CDR3 reads TGTGCCAGCAGTGAGTGGCGGGAGGCCCGAGAGACCCAGTACTTC. Protein: CASSEWREARETQYF.

J is TRBJ2-1 and V is TRBV3-1 (or the pseudogene TRBV3-2); 11 bases align to TRBD2. This CDR3 comprises 16 residues. Trimming took 4 bases from V and 7 from J; bases not matched to a gene: 9. Germline lookup yields CDR1 LGHDT and CDR2 YNNKEL (reference sequence). The CDR3 loop reads CASSLTSGKVLNEQFF. CDR3 nucleotide sequence: TGTGCCAGCAGCCTGACTAGCGGGAAGGTGTTAAATGAGCAGTTCTTC.

The chain has TRBV5-1 and TRBJ1-2, with D tentatively TRBD1 (6 bases). The V gene lost 2 bases and the J gene lost 8 bases, with 13 bases spanning the gap. This CDR3 comprises 13 residues. Germline values: CDR1 SGHRS, CDR2 YFSETQ. The CDR3 spells CASSFQQGGGYTF. CDR3 DNA sequence: TGCGCCAGCAGCTTTCAACAGGGTGGCGGCTACACCTTC.

The J gene is TRBJ2-1, the V gene TRBV5-8; D is uncertain. The CDR3 is 12 residues long. Trimming shortened V by 1 base and J by 7 bases, and 6 bases separated the two germline ends. Looked up from germline, CDR1 is SGHTS and CDR2 is YDEGEE. CDR3 coding DNA: TGTGCCAGCAGCTTGTACGGGAATGAGCAGTTCTTC. This encodes CASSLYGNEQFF.

The chain carries TRBV28 and TRBJ2-2; the match to TRBD2 covers 9 bases. V gave up 7 bases and J gave up 1 base; unmatched junction bases: 10. This CDR3 has 17 amino acids. Germline V gene data show CDR1 as MDHEN and CDR2 as SYDVKM. DNA of the CDR3: TGTGCCAGCACCCCCGGTGGAGCGGGGGGGAACACCGGGGAGCTGTTTTTT. This codes for CASTPGGAGGNTGELFF.

CDR3 region: CASSRDFQETQYF. CDR3 DNA: TGTGCCAGCAGCCGGGATTTCCAAGAGACCCAGTACTTC. The V gene is TRBV25-1, the J gene TRBJ2-5; D is possibly TRBD2 (5 bases). The CDR3 runs 13 residues. The germline V gene has CDR1 MGHDK and CDR2 SYGVNS. The V end lost 6 bases, the J end lost 1 base, and 9 bases lay between the germline ends. Combining the CDR3 with reference TRBV25-1 and TRBJ2-5 gives the whole variable domain EADIYQTPRYLVIGTGKKITLECSQTMGHDKMYWYQQDPGMELHLIHYSYGVNSTEKGDLSSESTVSRIRTEHFPLTLESARPSHTSQYLCASSRDFQETQYFGPGTRLLVL.

This clone was counted at least ten times. This chain's CDR3 is CASSRGAILAGAHSGANVLTF. The CDR3 coding sequence is TGCGCCAGCAGCCGTGGGGCGATACTAGCGGGGGCACACTCTGGGGCCAACGTCCTGACTTTC. The chain links TRBV4-1 to TRBJ2-6; TRBD2 aligns across 11 bases. Germline V gives CDR1 MGHRA, CDR2 YSYEKL. The V and J ends lost 4 bases and 0 bases, in that order; junction bases with no gene match: 14. The CDR3 length is 21 residues.

The genes are TRBV30 and TRBJ1-4; possible D gene TRBD1, 6 bases. The CDR3 sequence is 14 residues long. V dropped 5 bases and J dropped 5 bases, with 15 bases sitting between them. In germline, CDR1 is GTSNPN, CDR2 SVGIG (reference sequence). The CDR3 spells CAWAPGHGNEKLFF. CDR3 nucleotides: TGTGCCTGGGCCCCGGGACACGGAAATGAAAAACTGTTTTTT.

This CDR3 reads CASSSGELYEQYF. The CDR3 DNA reads TGTGCCAGCAGCTCCGGGGAGCTCTACGAGCAGTACTTC. The rearrangement uses TRBV5-8 and TRBJ2-7, with a weak D call TRBD2 (5 bases). There are 13 residues in the CDR3. The V and J ends lost 3 bases and 3 bases respectively, with 10 bases between them. Germline assignment: CDR1 SGHTS and CDR2 YDEGEE.